This passage covers 7 T cell receptor beta chains from one sample sequenced in a study of T cell clusters in autoimmune cytopenias. Roughly 40,000 genome equivalents of blood DNA were amplified for TRB. TRB was amplified by touch-down multiplex PCR, primer pools A and B combined. Using the multiplex PCR reads, TCRdb records one entry per CDR3 protein without DNA. This listing includes roughly 4,000 distinct CDR3 sequences. The sequencing input was peripheral blood. Receptor source: a human donor with an autoimmune cytopenia or autoimmune hepatitis (not recorded which).

This chain links TRBV6-4 with TRBJ2-2; TCRdb's assignment of TRBD1 cannot be checked, as there is no DNA. Germline CDR1 is MRHNA and CDR2 is SNTAGT. The CDR3 extends over 16 amino acids. CDR3 region: CASSPRGGSGTGELFF.

The chain links TRBV24-1 to TRBJ1-2; TCRdb proposes TRBD1, but this gene call is untestable without DNA. The CDR3 is 14 amino acids. From germline, CDR1 is KGHDR and CDR2 SFDVKD. CDR3 region: CATSPRDVSYGYTF.

The chain combines TRBV6-1 with TRBJ2-7; TCRdb reports TRBD2, a call that lacks DNA to check it against. In germline, CDR1 is MNHNS, CDR2 SASEGT. This CDR3 has 15 amino acids. The CDR3 region is CASSNLAGGTGEQYF.

Frequency places this clonotype as medium-sized. The V call is TRBV7-2, the J call TRBJ1-5; the TRBD1 assignment by TCRdb is unverifiable without DNA. From germline, CDR1 is SGHTA and CDR2 FQGNSA. The CDR3 contains 17 residues. The CDR3 spells CASSLGIGAPSDQPQHF.

The rearrangement links TRBV27 to TRBJ2-4; TCRdb returns TRBD1, unconfirmable since there is no DNA. The CDR3 spans 20 residues. CDR1 and CDR2 from the germline V gene are MNHEY and SMNVEV (reference sequence). The CDR3 spells CASSLFGPGPGKGAKNIQYF.

The chain is built from TRBV6-1 and TRBJ2-7. Germline-derived CDR1 and CDR2 are MNHNS and SASEGT. The CDR3 is made up of 15 amino acids. Here the CDR3 reads CASSDERIFSYEQYF.

The chain recombines TRBV9 with TRBJ2-1; TCRdb calls TRBD2, which cannot be checked without DNA. The CDR3 sequence is 15 residues long. Germline-derived CDR1 and CDR2 are SGDLS and YYNGEE. This CDR3 is CASSPRAGGGREQFF.